One sample yielded the 10 T cell receptor beta chains listed below, sequenced in a study of cytomegalovirus exposure and HLA in healthy donors. Researchers ran the PCR with 60 Vbeta and 13 Jbeta primers. Assay: immunoSEQ multiplex PCR; the TCRdb copy retains only in-frame clones and omits some. The repertoire holds a few hundred thousand clones, with approximately 78% as singletons. The sequenced sample consisted of PBMCs. The receptors shown here come from a man aged 25 to 40 in good health and CMV-seronegative.

This clone was counted once. This chain joins TRBV4-3 and TRBJ1-1; TRBD1 is a possible D gene (5 bases). Trimming pared 1 base from V and 2 bases from J, leaving 11 bases between. This CDR3 region has 15 residues. Germline loops: CDR1 LGHNA, CDR2 YSLEER. The DNA for the CDR3 is TGCGCCAGCAGCCAAGGGTCGACAGTTAACACTGAAGCTTTCTTT. Its protein is CASSQGSTVNTEAFF.

The rearrangement joins TRBV29-1 to TRBJ2-5; D unclear. The DNA matches TRBJ2-7 better at its end, which makes the J call doubtful. Germline CDR1 is SQVTM and CDR2 is ANQGSEA. The CDR3 has 12 residues. This CDR3 reads CSVENSSYEQYF. CDR3 DNA sequence: TGCAGCGTTGAAAACAGTTCCTACGAGCAGTACTTC.

This rearrangement joins TRBV7-2 to TRBJ2-1; D might be TRBD1 (5 bases). CDR1 is SGHTA, CDR2 FQGNSA, per germline. Deletions cut 5 bases from V and 4 bases from J, with 12 bases between. The CDR3 runs 14 residues. The CDR3 is CASSRRQIYNEQFF. The CDR3 DNA reads TGTGCCAGCAGCCGCCGACAGATATACAATGAGCAGTTCTTC.

The genes are TRBV5-1 and TRBJ2-1; TRBD2 might be the D (7 bases). This CDR3 comprises 16 residues. From germline, CDR1 is SGHRS and CDR2 YFSETQ. V lost 5 bases to trimming and J lost 7 bases, with 22 bases between them. The CDR3: CASSLSVGGGGNEQFF. DNA for the CDR3: TGCGCCAGCAGTTTATCTGTGGGGGGGGGCGGAAATGAGCAGTTCTTC.

This clone was found a few times. The J gene is TRBJ2-7, the V gene TRBV6-6; D is unclear. CDR1 and CDR2 from the germline V gene are MNHNY and SVGAGI (reference sequence). Trimming stripped 5 bases from V and 6 bases from J, with 8 bases between. The CDR3 sequence is 11 residues long. CDR3 region: CASSPRSEQYF. CDR3 coding DNA: TGTGCCAGCAGTCCTCGGTCCGAGCAGTACTTC.

The count of this clone is one. The gene calls are TRBV11-2 and TRBJ2-7; the match to TRBD1 covers 9 bases. Trimming cost V 2 bases and J 4 bases; bases outside gene matches: 9. This CDR3 contains 16 residues. Germline V gene sequence: CDR1 SGHAT, CDR2 FQNNGV. DNA of the CDR3: TGTGCCAGCAGCTTAACCTCCGGGACAGGGTTATACGAGCAGTACTTC. Translation gives CASSLTSGTGLYEQYF.

V is TRBV5-1 and J is TRBJ1-1, with a tentative D call TRBD1 (6 bases). V lost 4 bases and J 3 bases, leaving 13 bases between the germline ends. The CDR3 covers 14 residues. From germline, CDR1 is SGHRS and CDR2 YFSETQ. The CDR3 DNA reads as TGCGCCAGCAGCACACCGGACAGCTACACTGAAGCTTTCTTT. As protein: CASSTPDSYTEAFF.

The chain recombines TRBV13 with TRBJ2-7; weak D call: TRBD2 (5 bases). The CDR3 loop spans 13 amino acids. V lost 8 bases and J lost 2, with 13 bases in between. Germline-derived CDR1 and CDR2 are PRHDT and FYEKMQ (reference sequence). CDR3 sequence reads: CASGSASTYEQYF. The CDR3 region has the DNA TGTGCCAGCGGTAGCGCGAGTACCTACGAGCAGTACTTC.

The rearrangement uses TRBV10-3 and TRBJ1-5; 9 bases are shared with TRBD1. With 0 bases clipped from V and 7 bases from J, the junction kept 4 bases outside the gene matches. The CDR3 is 15 amino acids. Germline V lookup: CDR1 ENHRY, CDR2 SYGVKD. The CDR3 DNA is TGTGCCATCAGTGAGTCGACAGGGGGTGGACAGCCCCAGCATTTT. It yields the protein CAISESTGGGQPQHF.

The chain recombines TRBV5-1 with TRBJ1-1; 7 bases align to TRBD1. Germline-derived CDR1 and CDR2 are SGHRS and YFSETQ. This CDR3 has 15 amino acids. After removal of 4 bases from V and 1 base from J, the junction contained 7 bases not matched to a gene. This CDR3 reads CASSAGTVGNTEAFF. DNA of the CDR3: TGCGCCAGCAGCGCCGGGACAGTCGGGAACACTGAAGCTTTCTTT.